This entry lists 20 T cell receptor beta chains sequenced from one sample in a study of blood T cell repertoires in COVID-19. Measured with immunoSEQ multiplex PCR; TCRdb has only the in-frame clones, and not every one. The profile shows around 190,000 clones, roughly 77% of them singletons. Sequencing input: peripheral blood. Receptor source: a man between 65 and 80 years old with active or convalescent COVID-19.

J is TRBJ1-6 and V is TRBV30, with 9 bases aligning to TRBD1. J was trimmed by 8 bases and V by 4 bases; bases with no gene match: 18. There are 18 residues in the CDR3. Germline assignment: CDR1 GTSNPN and CDR2 SVGIG (reference sequence). In nucleotides, the CDR3 is TGTGCCTGGAACAATGCTGGGGCAGGACAGGGGATGGATTCACCCCTCCACTTT. It is translated as CAWNNAGAGQGMDSPLHF.

The chain employs TRBV6-2 or TRBV6-3 and TRBJ2-2; 9 bases align to TRBD1. The CDR3 has 17 amino acids. V trimming: 6 bases; J trimming: 5 bases; junction bases outside the gene matches: 13. Germline loops: CDR1 MNHEY, CDR2 SVGEGT. CDR3 bases: TGTGCCAGCAGCTTTACCTCCGGGACAGGGTGGACCGGGGAGCTGTTTTTT. Residues: CASSFTSGTGWTGELFF.

The chain joins TRBV14 to TRBJ1-2, with 8 positions matching TRBD1. V gave up 5 bases and J gave up 2 bases; unmatched junction bases: 7. The CDR3 runs to 15 residues. Germline CDR1 SGHDN, CDR2 FVKESK. The CDR3, as DNA: TGTGCCAGCAGCTTCGGACAGGGCGGCAACTATGGCTACACCTTC. Residues: CASSFGQGGNYGYTF.

This sequence joins TRBV11-2 and TRBJ1-6; possibly TRBD1 for D (6 bases). CDR3 length equals 16 residues. V lost 4 bases and J 3 bases, leaving 13 bases between the germline ends. Germline V gene lookup returns CDR1 SGHAT and CDR2 FQNNGV. CDR3 sequence: CASSSGQNFYNSPLHF. CDR3 bases: TGTGCCAGCAGCTCCGGACAGAACTTCTATAATTCACCCCTCCACTTT.

For this clone: Other DNA sequences of this sample code for an identical CDR3. The chain joins TRBV9 to TRBJ2-7, with TRBD1 identical over 8 bases. This CDR3 comprises 14 residues. CDR1 is SGDLS, CDR2 YYNGEE, per germline. After removal of 3 bases from V and 2 bases from J, the junction contained 4 bases not matched to a gene. Written as DNA, the CDR3 is TGTGCCAGCAGCGAGGGGACAGGACCCTACGAGCAGTACTTC. This gives the protein CASSEGTGPYEQYF.

This clone was observed a single time. The chain couples TRBV6-2 or TRBV6-3 to TRBJ1-1, with D unresolved. V lost 2 bases to trimming and J lost 1 base, with 8 bases between them. The germline V gene encodes CDR1 MNHEY and CDR2 SVGEGT. The CDR3 extends over 14 amino acids. CDR3 in DNA: TGTGCCAGCAGTTACCCCCCAGGGAACACTGAAGCTTTCTTT. Translated: CASSYPPGNTEAFF.

The chain joins TRBV5-5 to TRBJ2-7; D unresolved. This CDR3 is 13 amino acids long. With 2 bases removed from V and 3 bases from J, the gap between germline ends came to 9 bases. The germline V gene has CDR1 SGHKS and CDR2 YYEKEE (reference sequence). The CDR3 DNA follows: TGTGCCAGCAGCTTATTAATCAGCTACGAGCAGTACTTC. Its protein is CASSLLISYEQYF.

This chain joins TRBV2 and TRBJ2-2, with D tentatively TRBD2 (6 bases). The CDR3 runs 14 residues. Between the trimmed V and J ends, which lost 0 bases and 4 bases, there was a span of 6 bases. In germline, CDR1 is SNHLY, CDR2 FYNNEI. The CDR3 region has the DNA TGTGCCAGCAGTGAAGCGACTAGCACCGGGGAGCTGTTTTTT. The encoded protein is CASSEATSTGELFF.

The rearrangement uses TRBV30 and TRBJ1-2; D gene ambiguous. Germline CDR1 reads GTSNPN; CDR2 reads SVGIG (reference sequence). Trimming stripped 5 bases from V and 1 base from J, with 11 bases between. This CDR3 contains 13 residues. The CDR3 is CAWGSGINYGYTF. CDR3 nucleotide sequence: TGTGCCTGGGGGTCGGGAATTAACTATGGCTACACCTTC.

This clone was found a few times. The chain links TRBV5-1 to TRBJ2-5; TRBD1 aligns across 8 bases. This CDR3 comprises 15 residues. The V and J ends lost 0 bases and 3 bases, in that order; junction bases with no gene match: 4. Germline V gene data show CDR1 as SGHRS and CDR2 as YFSETQ. The DNA of the CDR3 is TGCGCCAGCAGCTTGGATGGGACAGGAGAAGAGACCCAGTACTTC. Encoded protein: CASSLDGTGEETQYF.

The chain is built from TRBV10-3 and TRBJ2-1; maybe TRBD2 (6 bases). The V end lost 6 bases, the J end lost 4 bases, and 16 bases lay between the germline ends. The CDR3 contains 15 residues. Germline lookup yields CDR1 ENHRY and CDR2 SYGVKD. The CDR3 protein is CAISFRDSTYNEQFF. The CDR3 DNA sequence: TGTGCCATCAGCTTCCGGGACTCGACTTACAATGAGCAGTTCTTC.

This chain links TRBV21-1 with TRBJ1-2; TRBD1 is taken as the D call from the table, unchecked against the DNA. TRBV21-1 is a pseudogene. The CDR3 consists of 13 residues. Here the CDR3 DNA reads TGTGCCAGCAGCCTCCAGGGCCTGAATGGCTACACCTTC. The encoded protein is CASSLQGLNGYTF.

This clone has just one count. The chain has TRBV6-2 or TRBV6-3 and TRBJ1-5, with no clear D. There are 14 residues in the CDR3. Trimming cost V 6 bases and J 7 bases, with 16 bases left between them. The germline V gene has CDR1 MNHEY and CDR2 SVGEGT. The CDR3 is CASSERTDGQPQHF. CDR3 DNA: TGTGCCAGCAGCGAGAGGACTGATGGACAGCCCCAGCATTTT.

This rearrangement joins TRBV5-5 to TRBJ2-3; a weak D match, TRBD2 (5 bases). The germline V gene encodes CDR1 SGHKS and CDR2 YYEKEE (reference sequence). The CDR3 is 15 residues long. Trimming removed 0 bases from V and 3 bases from J, with 11 bases in between. The CDR3: CASSLDAGVTDTQYF. The DNA for the CDR3 is TGTGCCAGCAGCTTGGACGCCGGGGTTACAGATACGCAGTATTTT.

This sequence joins TRBV6-6 and TRBJ1-5, with 8 bases lining up with TRBD1. Germline V gene lookup returns CDR1 MNHNY and CDR2 SVGAGI (reference sequence). Unmatched junction bases numbered 3, after V lost 7 bases and J lost 4 bases. The CDR3 totals 13 residues. The CDR3 sequence is CASNTGGNQPQHF. CDR3 coding DNA: TGTGCCAGCAACACAGGGGGTAATCAGCCCCAGCATTTT.

This clone has a handful of counts. The chain has TRBV6-6 and TRBJ1-5, with no clear D. Trimming left V 5 bases short and J 3 bases short, with 11 bases between. CDR3 length: 14 amino acids. Germline CDR1 and CDR2: MNHNY and SVGAGI (reference sequence). Here the CDR3 reads CASSNTDFNQPQHF. In DNA form, the CDR3 reads TGTGCCAGCAGTAACACGGACTTCAATCAGCCCCAGCATTTT.

The rearrangement links TRBV24-1 to TRBJ1-2; 7 nucleotides line up with TRBD1. The germline V gene has CDR1 KGHDR and CDR2 SFDVKD. The ends lost 4 bases at V and 4 bases at J; junction bases unmatched: 5. The CDR3 is 14 residues long. The CDR3 is CATSDRQGPYGYTF. The CDR3 coding sequence is TGTGCCACCAGTGACCGACAGGGACCCTATGGCTACACCTTC.

CDR3: CASSDSKFRQQGKFFRNTIYF. The CDR3 DNA follows: TGTGCCAGCAGTGACTCGAAATTCCGACAACAGGGGAAGTTTTTTAGAAACACCATATATTTT. The chain recombines TRBV6-4 with TRBJ1-3, with 7 bases matching TRBD1. The junction had 22 bases not matched to a gene; V was cut back by 0 bases and J by 5 bases. CDR1 and CDR2 (germline): MRHNA, SNTAGT. The CDR3 consists of 21 residues.

The gene calls are TRBV30 and TRBJ1-1; 7 nucleotides line up with TRBD1. The CDR3 has 13 residues. Germline V CDR1 and CDR2: GTSNPN, SVGIG (reference sequence). J was trimmed by 3 bases and V by 5 bases; bases with no gene match: 6. Written as DNA, the CDR3 is TGTGCCTGGGAGGGGACAGCGCACACTGAAGCTTTCTTT. As protein: CAWEGTAHTEAFF. Complete variable domain (other parts from reference TRBV30 and TRBJ1-1): SQTIHQWPATLVQPVGSPLSLECTVEGTSNPNLYWYRQAAGRGLQLLFYSVGIGQISSEVPQNLSASRPQDRQFILSSKKLLLSDSGFYLCAWEGTAHTEAFFGQGTRLTVV.

The V gene is TRBV5-1, the J gene TRBJ1-1; D is ambiguous. Germline CDR1 reads SGHRS; CDR2 reads YFSETQ. Trimming left V 0 bases short and J 3 bases short, with 12 bases between. The CDR3 covers 15 residues. CDR3 sequence reads: CASSLEAGQYTEAFF. CDR3 coding DNA: TGCGCCAGCAGCTTGGAGGCGGGCCAGTACACTGAAGCTTTCTTT.